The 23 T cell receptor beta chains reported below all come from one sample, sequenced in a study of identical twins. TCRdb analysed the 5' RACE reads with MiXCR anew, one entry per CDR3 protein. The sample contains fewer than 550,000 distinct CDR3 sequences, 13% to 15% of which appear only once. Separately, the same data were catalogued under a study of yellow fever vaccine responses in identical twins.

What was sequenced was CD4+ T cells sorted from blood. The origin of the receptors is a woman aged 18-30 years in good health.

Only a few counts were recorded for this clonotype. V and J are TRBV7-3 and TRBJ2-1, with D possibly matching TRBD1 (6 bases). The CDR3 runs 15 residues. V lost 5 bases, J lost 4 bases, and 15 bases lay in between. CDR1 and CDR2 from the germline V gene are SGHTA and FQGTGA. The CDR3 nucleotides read TGTGCCAGCAGCACGACAGGACGCCTATACAATGAGCAGTTCTTC. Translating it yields CASSTTGRLYNEQFF.

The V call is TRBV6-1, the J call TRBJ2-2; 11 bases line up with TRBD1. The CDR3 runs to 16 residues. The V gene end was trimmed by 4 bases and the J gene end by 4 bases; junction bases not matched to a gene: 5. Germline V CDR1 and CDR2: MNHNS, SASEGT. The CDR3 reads CASSVGTGGFTGELFF. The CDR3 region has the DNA TGTGCCAGCAGTGTGGGGACAGGGGGTTTCACCGGGGAGCTGTTTTTT.

CDR3 sequence (DNA): TGTGCCAGCAGCGCCCAGACTCACGAGCGCTCTGGGGCCAACGTCCTGACTTTC. Protein sequence: CASSAQTHERSGANVLTF. The chain is built from TRBV9 and TRBJ2-6, with D unclear. Germline V gives CDR1 SGDLS, CDR2 YYNGEE. The CDR3 extends over 18 amino acids. Trimming pared 3 bases from V and 0 bases from J, leaving 16 bases between.

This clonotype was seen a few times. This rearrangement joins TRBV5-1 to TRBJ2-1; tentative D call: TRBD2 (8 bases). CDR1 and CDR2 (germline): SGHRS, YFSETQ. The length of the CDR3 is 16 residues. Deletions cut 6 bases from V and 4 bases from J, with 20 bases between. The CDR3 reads CASNRGAGEGYNEQFF. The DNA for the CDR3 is TGCGCCAGCAACAGGGGAGCGGGAGAGGGTTACAATGAGCAGTTCTTC.

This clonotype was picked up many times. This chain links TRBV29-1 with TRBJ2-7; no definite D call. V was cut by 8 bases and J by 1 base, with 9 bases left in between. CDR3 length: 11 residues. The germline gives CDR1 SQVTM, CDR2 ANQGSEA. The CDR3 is CSTGNSYEQYF. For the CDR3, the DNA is TGCAGCACGGGTAATTCCTACGAGCAGTACTTC.

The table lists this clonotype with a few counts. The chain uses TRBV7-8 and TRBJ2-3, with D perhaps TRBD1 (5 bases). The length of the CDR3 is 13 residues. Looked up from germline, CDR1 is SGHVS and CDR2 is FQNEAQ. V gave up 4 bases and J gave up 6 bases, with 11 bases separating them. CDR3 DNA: TGTGCCAGCAGCTGGGTGGGGCGGGATACGCAGTATTTT. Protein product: CASSWVGRDTQYF.

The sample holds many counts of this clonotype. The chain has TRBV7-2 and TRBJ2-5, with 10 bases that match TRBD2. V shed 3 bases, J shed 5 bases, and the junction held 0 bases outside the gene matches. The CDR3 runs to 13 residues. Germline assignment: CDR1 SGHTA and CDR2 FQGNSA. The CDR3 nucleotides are TGTGCCAGCAGCTTGACTAGCGGGGAGACCCAGTACTTC. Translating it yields CASSLTSGETQYF.

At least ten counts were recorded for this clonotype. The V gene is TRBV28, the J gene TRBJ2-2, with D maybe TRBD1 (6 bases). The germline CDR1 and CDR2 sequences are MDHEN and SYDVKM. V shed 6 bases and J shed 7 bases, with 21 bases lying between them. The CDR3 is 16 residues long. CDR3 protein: CASSLNPGTTNGELFF. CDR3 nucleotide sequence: TGTGCCAGCAGCCTAAACCCCGGGACAACAAACGGGGAGCTGTTTTTT.

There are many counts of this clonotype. This chain's CDR3 is CSAVGGREKVETQYF. For the CDR3, the DNA is TGCAGTGCTGTAGGGGGGCGGGAGAAAGTGGAGACCCAGTACTTC. The rearrangement uses TRBV20-1 and TRBJ2-5, with D maybe TRBD2 (7 bases). CDR3 length equals 15 residues. Germline-derived CDR1 and CDR2 are DFQATT and SNEGSKA (reference sequence). The germline V and J ends were trimmed by 5 bases and 5 bases, with 21 bases remaining between them.

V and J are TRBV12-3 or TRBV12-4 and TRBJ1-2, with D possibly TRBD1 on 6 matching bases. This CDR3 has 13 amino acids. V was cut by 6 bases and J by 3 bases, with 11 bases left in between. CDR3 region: CASSNRVDYGYTF. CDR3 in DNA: TGTGCCAGCAGCAACAGGGTGGACTATGGCTACACCTTC.

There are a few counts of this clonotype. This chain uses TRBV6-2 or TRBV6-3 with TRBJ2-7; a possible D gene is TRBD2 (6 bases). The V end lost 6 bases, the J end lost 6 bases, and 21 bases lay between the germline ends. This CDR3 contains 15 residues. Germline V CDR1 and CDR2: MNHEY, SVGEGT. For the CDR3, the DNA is TGTGCCAGCAGCCGGGGTGCAGGGAGGACCCTCGAGCAGTACTTC. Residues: CASSRGAGRTLEQYF.

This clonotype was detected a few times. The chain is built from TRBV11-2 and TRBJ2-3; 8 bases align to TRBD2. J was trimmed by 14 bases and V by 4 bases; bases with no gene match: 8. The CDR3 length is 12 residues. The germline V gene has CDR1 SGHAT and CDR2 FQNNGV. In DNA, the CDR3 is TGTGCCAGCAGCTCGAGGACTAGCTCTAGGTATTTT. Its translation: CASSSRTSSRYF.

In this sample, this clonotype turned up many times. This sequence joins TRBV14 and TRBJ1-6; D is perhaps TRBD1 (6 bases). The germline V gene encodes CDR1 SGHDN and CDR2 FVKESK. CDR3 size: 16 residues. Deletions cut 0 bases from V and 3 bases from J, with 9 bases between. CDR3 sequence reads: CASSQDAGVYNSPLHF. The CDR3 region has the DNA TGTGCCAGCAGCCAAGATGCAGGGGTCTATAATTCACCCCTCCACTTT. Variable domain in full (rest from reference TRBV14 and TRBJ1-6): EAGVTQFPSHSVIEKGQTVTLRCDPISGHDNLYWYRRVMGKEIKFLLHFVKESKQDESGMPNNRFLAERTGGTYSTLKVQPAELEDSGVYFCASSQDAGVYNSPLHFGNGTRLTVT.

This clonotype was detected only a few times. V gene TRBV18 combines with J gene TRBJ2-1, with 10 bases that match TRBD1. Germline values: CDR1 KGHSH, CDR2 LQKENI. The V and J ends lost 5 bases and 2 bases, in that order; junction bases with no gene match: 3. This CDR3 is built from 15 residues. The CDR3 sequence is CASSDGTGAYNEQFF. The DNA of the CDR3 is TGTGCCAGCTCAGACGGGACAGGGGCCTACAATGAGCAGTTCTTC.

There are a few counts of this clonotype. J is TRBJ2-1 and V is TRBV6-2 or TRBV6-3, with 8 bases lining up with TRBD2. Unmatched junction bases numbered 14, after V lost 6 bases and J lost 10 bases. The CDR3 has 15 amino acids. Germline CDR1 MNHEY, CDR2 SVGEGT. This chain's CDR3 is CASSKMTSVPWEQFF. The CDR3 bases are TGTGCCAGCAGCAAGATGACTAGCGTCCCTTGGGAGCAGTTCTTC.

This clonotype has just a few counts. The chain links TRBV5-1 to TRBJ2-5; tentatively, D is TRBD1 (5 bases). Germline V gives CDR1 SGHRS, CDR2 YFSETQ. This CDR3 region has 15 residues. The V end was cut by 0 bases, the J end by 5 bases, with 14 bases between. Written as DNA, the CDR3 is TGCGCCAGCAGCTTGGACGGACATCTAAGCGAGACCCAGTACTTC. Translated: CASSLDGHLSETQYF.

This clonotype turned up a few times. The DNA of the CDR3 is TGCGCCAGCAGCCACCCCCGGGGACAGGGGGTAAACATGAACACTGAAGCTTTCTTT. Translation gives CASSHPRGQGVNMNTEAFF. The rearrangement uses TRBV4-1 and TRBJ1-1, with TRBD1 identical over 11 bases. Germline loops: CDR1 MGHRA, CDR2 YSYEKL. CDR3 length: 19 residues. The ends lost 3 bases at V and 0 bases at J; junction bases unmatched: 12.

CDR3 DNA sequence: TGCAGCGCGACAGGGGGTGTAGCGGGAGAGTTCTACAATGAGCAGTTCTTC. Translating gives CSATGGVAGEFYNEQFF. The chain uses TRBV29-1 and TRBJ2-1; D may match TRBD1 or TRBD2 (9 bases each). V was cut by 7 bases and J by 3 bases, with 25 bases left in between. Germline CDR1 is SQVTM and CDR2 is ANQGSEA. The CDR3 spans 17 residues.

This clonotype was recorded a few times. DNA of the CDR3: TGTGCCAGCAGCCGAGGACAGGGACTATCCGCCTACGAGCAGTACTTC. This encodes CASSRGQGLSAYEQYF. The chain joins TRBV3-1 to TRBJ2-7; D may be TRBD1 (8 bases). The CDR3 spans 16 residues. Trimming shortened V by 4 bases and J by 2 bases, and 18 bases separated the two germline ends. Per germline, CDR1 LGHDT and CDR2 YNNKEL (reference sequence).

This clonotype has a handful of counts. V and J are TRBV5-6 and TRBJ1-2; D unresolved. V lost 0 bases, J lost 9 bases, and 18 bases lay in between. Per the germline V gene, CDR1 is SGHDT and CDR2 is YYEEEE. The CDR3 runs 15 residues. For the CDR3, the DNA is TGTGCCAGCAGCTTGGTGGGTGCCCCTTTTAGAAGCTACACCTTC. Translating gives CASSLVGAPFRSYTF.

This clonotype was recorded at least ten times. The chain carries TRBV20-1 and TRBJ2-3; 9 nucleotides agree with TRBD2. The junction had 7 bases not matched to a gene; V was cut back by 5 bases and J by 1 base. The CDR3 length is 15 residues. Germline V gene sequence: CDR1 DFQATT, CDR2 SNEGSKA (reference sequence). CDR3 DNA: TGCAGTGCTGCCCATCAGCGGGGGGGCACAGATACGCAGTATTTT. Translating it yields CSAAHQRGGTDTQYF.

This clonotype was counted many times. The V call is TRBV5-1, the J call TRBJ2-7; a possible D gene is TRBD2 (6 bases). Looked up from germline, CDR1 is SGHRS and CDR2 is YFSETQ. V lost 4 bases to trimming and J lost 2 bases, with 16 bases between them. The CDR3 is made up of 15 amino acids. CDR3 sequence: CASSPGGVRTYEQYF. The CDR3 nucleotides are TGCGCCAGCAGCCCGGGCGGGGTAAGGACCTACGAGCAGTACTTC.

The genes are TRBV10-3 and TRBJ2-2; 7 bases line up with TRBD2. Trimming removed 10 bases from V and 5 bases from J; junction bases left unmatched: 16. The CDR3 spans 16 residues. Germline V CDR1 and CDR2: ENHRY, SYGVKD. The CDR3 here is CATRDSGLPLTGELFF. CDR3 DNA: TGTGCCACCCGAGACTCGGGACTACCGCTTACCGGGGAGCTGTTTTTT.